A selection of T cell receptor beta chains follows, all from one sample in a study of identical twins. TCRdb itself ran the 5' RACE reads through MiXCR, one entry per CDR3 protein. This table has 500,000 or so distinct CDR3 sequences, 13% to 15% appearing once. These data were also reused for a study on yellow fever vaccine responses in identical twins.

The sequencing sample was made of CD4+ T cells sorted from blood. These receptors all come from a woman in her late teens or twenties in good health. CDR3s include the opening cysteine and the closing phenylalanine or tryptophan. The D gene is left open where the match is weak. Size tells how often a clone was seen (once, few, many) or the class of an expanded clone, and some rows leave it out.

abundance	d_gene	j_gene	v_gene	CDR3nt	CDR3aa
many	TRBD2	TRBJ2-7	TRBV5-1	TGTGCCAGCAGTGGGACTAGCGGTAGCTACGAGCAGTACTTC	CASSGTSGSYEQYF
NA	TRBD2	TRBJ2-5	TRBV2	TGTGCCAGCAGGCCACTAGCGGGGGGGTCGGAAACCCAGTACTTC	CASRPLAGGSETQYF
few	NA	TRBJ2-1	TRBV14	TGTGCCAGCAGCCAAGTATTAAGGAATGAGCAGTTCTTC	CASSQVLRNEQFF
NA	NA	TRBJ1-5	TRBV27	TGTGCCAGCAGTTTTTTCCTCCGGGGGCCCCAGCATTTT	CASSFFLRGPQHF
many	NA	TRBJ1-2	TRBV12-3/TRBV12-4	TGTGCCAGCAGTTTGAAAGCGTATGGCTACACCTTC	CASSLKAYGYTF
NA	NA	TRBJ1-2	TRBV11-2	TGTGCCAGCAAAGGATACACTGGGGGCAGCGGCTACACCTTC	CASKGYTGGSGYTF
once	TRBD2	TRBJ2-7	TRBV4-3	TGCGCCAGCAGCCAAGTCCATAGCGGGGGAAAGTACGAGCAGTACTTC	CASSQVHSGGKYEQYF
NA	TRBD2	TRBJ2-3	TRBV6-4	TGTGCCAGCAGTGAGAGCGGGAGTGGCACAGATACGCAGTATTTT	CASSESGSGTDTQYF
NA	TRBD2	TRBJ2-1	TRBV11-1	TGTGCCAGCAGCCTCGGACTAGCGGGAGAGCCCTTCGAAGTCTCCAATGAGCAGTTCTTC	CASSLGLAGEPFEVSNEQFF
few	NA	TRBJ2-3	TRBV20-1	TGCAGTGCTAGGCGCAGGGTGGTAGATACGCAGTATTTT	CSARRRVVDTQYF
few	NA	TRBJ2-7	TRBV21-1	TGTGCCAGCAGCGAGGGGCCAGGGGGCTACGAGCAGTACTTC	CASSEGPGGYEQYF
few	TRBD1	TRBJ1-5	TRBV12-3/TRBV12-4	TGTGCCAGCAGGACCGGGACAGCCGGCAATCAGCCCCAGCATTTT	CASRTGTAGNQPQHF
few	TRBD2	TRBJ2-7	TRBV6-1	TGTGCCAGCAGATTGGGGACTAGCTCCTACGAGCAGTACTTC	CASRLGTSSYEQYF
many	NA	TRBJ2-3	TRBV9	TGTGCCAGCAGCGTGAGGGGGGATACGCAGTATTTT	CASSVRGDTQYF
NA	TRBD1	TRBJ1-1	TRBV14	TGTGCCAGCAGCCTGACAGGGCGGAACACTGAAGCTTTCTTT	CASSLTGRNTEAFF
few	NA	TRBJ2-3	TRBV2	TGTGCCAGCAGTATGGTCAGCACAGATACGCAGTATTTT	CASSMVSTDTQYF
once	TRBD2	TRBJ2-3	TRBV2	TGTGCCATCAGTTTCCCTAGGGGAGCGGGGGGGGGCGGAGATACGCAGTATTTT	CAISFPRGAGGGGDTQYF
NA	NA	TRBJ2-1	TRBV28	TGTGCCAGCAGTTTAAAATGGGACCCGTTCTTC	CASSLKWDPFF
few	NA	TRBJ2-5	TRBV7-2	TGTGCCAGCAGCGCGGGACAGCAAGAGACCCAGTACTTC	CASSAGQQETQYF
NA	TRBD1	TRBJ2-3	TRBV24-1	TGTGCCACCAGTGATTACGGGACAGGGGGCACAGATACGCAGTATTTT	CATSDYGTGGTDTQYF
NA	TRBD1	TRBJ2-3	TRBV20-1	TGCAGTGCTAGGGCGACAGGGGTCGATACGCAGTATTTT	CSARATGVDTQYF
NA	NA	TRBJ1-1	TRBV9	TGTGCCAGCAGCGTATCCGGACCGAACACTGAAGCTTTCTTT	CASSVSGPNTEAFF
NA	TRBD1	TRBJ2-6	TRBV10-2	TGCGCCAGTCGAGGGACAGCCTCTGGGGCCAACGTCCTGACTTTC	CASRGTASGANVLTF
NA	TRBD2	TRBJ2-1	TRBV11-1	TGTGCCAGCAGCTTGTTTACTAGCGGGAGCTCCTACAATGAGCAGTTCTTC	CASSLFTSGSSYNEQFF
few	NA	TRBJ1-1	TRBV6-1	TGTGCCAGCAGTCAGCAAGGTCAGAACACTGAAGCTTTCTTT	CASSQQGQNTEAFF
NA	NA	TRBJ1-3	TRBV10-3	TGTGCCATCAGCAGAGGGGTCTTGGATGGAAACACCATATATTTT	CAISRGVLDGNTIYF
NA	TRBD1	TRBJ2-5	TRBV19	TGTGCCACCTCCCCGATGACAGGGGGCGAGACCCAGTACTTC	CATSPMTGGETQYF
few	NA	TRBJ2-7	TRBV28	TGTGCCAGCAGTTCACCGGGACCCTACGAGCAGTACTTC	CASSSPGPYEQYF
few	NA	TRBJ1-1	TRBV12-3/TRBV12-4	TGTGCCAGCAGTCCCCAGACGGGCACTGAAGCTTTCTTT	CASSPQTGTEAFF
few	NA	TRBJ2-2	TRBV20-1	TGCAGTGCGCCTGGGACCGGGGAGCTGTTTTTT	CSAPGTGELFF
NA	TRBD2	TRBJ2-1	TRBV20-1	TGCTGTGCTAGCCGACTAGAAGCGGGAGGTTCCTACAATGAGCAGTTCTTC	CCASRLEAGGSYNEQFF
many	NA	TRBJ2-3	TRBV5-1	TGCGCCAGCAGCTTAAAAGGATCGCAGTATTTT	CASSLKGSQYF
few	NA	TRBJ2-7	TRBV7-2	TGTGCCAGCAGCTTAGGTGGGGGCCTTCCCTACGAGCAGTACTTC	CASSLGGGLPYEQYF
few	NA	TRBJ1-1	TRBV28	TGTGCCAGCAGTTTACCCGACAGGAACACTGAAGCTTTCTTT	CASSLPDRNTEAFF
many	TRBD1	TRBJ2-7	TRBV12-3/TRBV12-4	TGTGCCAGCAGTAATCCGGGACAGGGGGGGAAGCAGTACTTC	CASSNPGQGGKQYF
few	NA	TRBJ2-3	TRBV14	TGTGCCAGCAGCCAAGATGGGGACTATACGCAGTATTTT	CASSQDGDYTQYF
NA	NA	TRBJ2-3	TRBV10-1	TGCGCCAGCAGTGACTCACAAACCAGCACAGATACGCAGTATTTT	CASSDSQTSTDTQYF
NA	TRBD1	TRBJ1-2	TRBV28	TGTGCCAGCAGGACCGTGACAGGGGGGGATGGTGGCTACACCTTC	CASRTVTGGDGGYTF
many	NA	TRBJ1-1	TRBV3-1	TGTGCCAGCAGCCCGGGCGTCCAGTTTACCTTGGAAGCTTTCTTT	CASSPGVQFTLEAFF